A selection of T cell receptor beta chains follows, all from one sample in a study of T cells in Graves' hyperthyroidism and ophthalmopathy. TCRdb reanalysed the multiplex PCR reads using MiXCR and keeps one entry per CDR3 protein. The sample lists about 560,000 distinct CDR3 sequences, around 15% occurring once. The material sequenced was blood. The receptors were sampled from a woman in her thirties or forties with Graves' hyperthyroidism. The CDR3 runs from the conserved cysteine through the conserved F or W. D genes are given only for firm matches. Clone size, where shown, is once, few, many, or a class for clones that have expanded.

cdr3_nt	cdr3_aa	v_call	d_call	j_call	clone_size
TGTGCCAGCTCACCATCCGGGGAACAGCCCCAGCATTTT	CASSPSGEQPQHF	TRBV18	-	TRBJ1-5	many
TGTGCCATCAGTGACCCTGACAGGGACACTGAAGCTTTCTTT	CAISDPDRDTEAFF	TRBV10-3	TRBD1	TRBJ1-1	many
TGTGCCAGCAGCCAAGATCAGGGGGCAAACACTGAAGCTTTCTTT	CASSQDQGANTEAFF	TRBV3-1	TRBD1	TRBJ1-1	few
TGTGCCACCAGCAGAGATCGCAAAGCGGGAGATTGGTATGAGCAGTTCTTC	CATSRDRKAGDWYEQFF	TRBV15	TRBD2	TRBJ2-1	few
TGTGCCAGCAGTTTGGGACAGGTCTACGGGCAGTACTTC	CASSLGQVYGQYF	TRBV12-3/TRBV12-4	TRBD1	TRBJ2-7	-
TGTGCCAGCAGTCCAGGGGCGGGAGGCCGGGAGACCCAGTACTTC	CASSPGAGGRETQYF	TRBV28	TRBD2	TRBJ2-5	many
TGTGCCAGCAGCTTAGTCGGAGCCTATGGCTACACCTTC	CASSLVGAYGYTF	TRBV7-9	-	TRBJ1-2	-
TGTGCCAGCAGTTACTCGGCAGCCGAGGGTGGCTACACCTTC	CASSYSAAEGGYTF	TRBV6-2/TRBV6-3	-	TRBJ1-2	few
TGCGCCAGCAGCATCGGGACTAGCGGGAGATCTGGGGAGCAGTACTTC	CASSIGTSGRSGEQYF	TRBV5-1	TRBD2	TRBJ2-7	many
TGTGCCAGCAGCCGGATCGTTAGCAATCAGCCCCAGCATTTT	CASSRIVSNQPQHF	TRBV28	-	TRBJ1-5	few
TGCAGCGGTGACAGGGGCGGTGAGCAGTTCTTC	CSGDRGGEQFF	TRBV29-1	TRBD1	TRBJ2-1	few
TGTGCCAGCAGTTTGGGGAGGGGGACTCAAGAGACCCAGTACTTC	CASSLGRGTQETQYF	TRBV12-3/TRBV12-4	-	TRBJ2-5	many
TGTGCCAGCAGCTTGTCCCCAGACTCCTACAATGAGCAGTTCTTC	CASSLSPDSYNEQFF	TRBV5-5	-	TRBJ2-1	many
TGTGCCAGCAGCTTTCAGATGGAGAACACTGAAGCTTTCTTT	CASSFQMENTEAFF	TRBV5-8	-	TRBJ1-1	many
TGTGCTAGTGACCCCGGGACTAGCGGAACCTACGAGCAGTACTTC	CASDPGTSGTYEQYF	TRBV12-5	TRBD2	TRBJ2-7	-
TGTGCCAGCATTGGGCAGGGAGAGAATGAGCAGTTCTTC	CASIGQGENEQFF	TRBV28	-	TRBJ2-1	many
TGTGCCAGCTCACCACCGGGACTAGCGGGGCTTGAGCAGTTCTTC	CASSPPGLAGLEQFF	TRBV18	TRBD2	TRBJ2-1	-
TGCAGTGCTAGAGATCCCCTGAGGGTAGCGGTCACAGATACGCAGTATTTT	CSARDPLRVAVTDTQYF	TRBV20-1	-	TRBJ2-3	many
TGCGCCAGCAGCTTTTACCAAGAGACCCAGTACTTC	CASSFYQETQYF	TRBV5-1	-	TRBJ2-5	-
TGTGCCAGCAGACGAACTCCCACCTTATCCTCCGAAGCTTTCTTT	CASRRTPTLSSEAFF	TRBV6-1	-	TRBJ1-1	many
TGTGCCAGCAGCCCCACGGGGGGCCCTGAAGCTTTCTTT	CASSPTGGPEAFF	TRBV7-9	-	TRBJ1-1	many
TGTGCCAGCAGCGAGGTCACGAACACTGAAGCTTTCTTT	CASSEVTNTEAFF	TRBV12-3/TRBV12-4	-	TRBJ1-1	many
TGCGCCAGCAGCAACGGGAGTCGGGGAGAGACCCAGTACTTC	CASSNGSRGETQYF	TRBV5-1	-	TRBJ2-5	many
TGTGCCAGCAGCTTTTCACAGGGAGGGAGCACCGGGGAGCTGTTTTTT	CASSFSQGGSTGELFF	TRBV7-2	-	TRBJ2-2	few
TGTGCCAGCAGAAGGGACAGGAGATCCTACAATGAGCAGTTCTTC	CASRRDRRSYNEQFF	TRBV12-3/TRBV12-4	TRBD1	TRBJ2-1	many
TGTGCCAGCTCACCACCGGTGACATCAACGGGGGAGACCCAGTACTTC	CASSPPVTSTGETQYF	TRBV18	-	TRBJ2-5	many
TGTGCCAGCAGCCTACTAGCGGGAGGACCCGAAGAGACCCAGTACTTC	CASSLLAGGPEETQYF	TRBV7-9	TRBD2	TRBJ2-5	many
TGTGCCAGCACTCGCGACAGCTCCTACAATGAGCAGTTCTTC	CASTRDSSYNEQFF	TRBV9	-	TRBJ2-1	many
TGTGCCAGCAGACCCGTGGGACTAGCGGGGGGGGTGGGGGTCACCGGGGAGCTGTTTTTT	CASRPVGLAGGVGVTGELFF	TRBV27	TRBD2	TRBJ2-2	many
TGTGCCAGCAGCAGCCGGGACTCTGGAAACACCATATATTTT	CASSSRDSGNTIYF	TRBV9	-	TRBJ1-3	-
TGCAGTGCTAGAGACCCTGACAGGGTTACTGAAGCTTTCTTT	CSARDPDRVTEAFF	TRBV20-1	TRBD1	TRBJ1-1	few
TGCGCCAGCAGCATAGGACAGAACAATGAGCAGTTCTTC	CASSIGQNNEQFF	TRBV5-1	-	TRBJ2-1	many
TGCGCCAGCAGCACGACCGGGACTAGCGGGACCCCTTTCAGCAATGAGCAGTTCTTC	CASSTTGTSGTPFSNEQFF	TRBV5-1	TRBD2	TRBJ2-1	many
TGTGCCAGCAGTGCCTCACTAGCGGGATGGGCCGTTGATACGCAGTATTTT	CASSASLAGWAVDTQYF	TRBV6-1	TRBD2	TRBJ2-3	few
TGCGCCAGCAGCTTGGGAGGGACTTCTTCGCCTAATGAAAAACTGTTTTTT	CASSLGGTSSPNEKLFF	TRBV5-1	-	TRBJ1-4	-
TGTGCCAGCAGCTCTACTGACCAGAGCTCCTACGAGCAGTACTTC	CASSSTDQSSYEQYF	TRBV11-2	-	TRBJ2-7	many
TGTGCCAGCAGCTCCGGGACTAGCGCCTACAATGAGCAGTTCTTC	CASSSGTSAYNEQFF	TRBV3-1	TRBD2	TRBJ2-1	many
TGTGCCAGCAGCTCCATGACGGGAGTTGTCACAGATACGCAGTATTTT	CASSSMTGVVTDTQYF	TRBV7-2	-	TRBJ2-3	many
TGCAGCGTTTCCTGGACTAGCGGTAATAACGAGCAGTACTTC	CSVSWTSGNNEQYF	TRBV29-1	TRBD2	TRBJ2-7	few
TGTGCCAGCAGCTTCTCCCGGGGGTCTGAGCAGTTCTTC	CASSFSRGSEQFF	TRBV11-2	-	TRBJ2-1	many
TGTGCCAGCAGTTACCCAACGGGATCATTGAGGGGAATTCTAATAATGAATCCCCTATACGAGCAGTACTTC	CASSYPTGSLRGILIMNPLYEQYF	TRBV12-3/TRBV12-4	-	TRBJ2-7	many
TGCAGTGCTAGAGCAGGTAGTAGATTCTTC	CSARAGSRFF	TRBV20-1	-	TRBJ2-1	once
TGTGCCAGCAGCGACAGCGGGAGGAGTGGGGCCAACGTCCTGACTTTC	CASSDSGRSGANVLTF	TRBV2	TRBD2	TRBJ2-6	many
TGTGCCAGCAGTTACTCTTCAGGAGGGGCCATCGAGACCCAGTACTTC	CASSYSSGGAIETQYF	TRBV6-5	-	TRBJ2-5	many
TGTGCCAGCAGCCCTGGGACGATTAAAGGCAAAAACATTCAGTACTTC	CASSPGTIKGKNIQYF	TRBV12-3/TRBV12-4	-	TRBJ2-4	many
TGTGCCAGCAGTTTTTTGACAGCGAACACCGGGGAGCTGTTTTTT	CASSFLTANTGELFF	TRBV28	-	TRBJ2-2	few
TGTGCCAGCAGCTTAGATACCCGAGTAGAAGCTTTCTTT	CASSLDTRVEAFF	TRBV7-8	-	TRBJ1-1	-
TGCAGCGTTGATAGGGGTCAGGGTGATACGCAGTATTTT	CSVDRGQGDTQYF	TRBV29-1	-	TRBJ2-3	-
TGTGCCACCAGCGGCCTTAGCGGGTTCTCCTACAATGAGCAGTTCTTC	CATSGLSGFSYNEQFF	TRBV15	TRBD2	TRBJ2-1	many
TGTGCCAGCAGCTTGAGAGATAGCGGACACAATGAGCAGTTCTTC	CASSLRDSGHNEQFF	TRBV5-4	-	TRBJ2-1	few
TGTGCCAGCTCACCACCGACAGCGAACACTGAAGCTTTCTTT	CASSPPTANTEAFF	TRBV18	-	TRBJ1-1	many
TGTGCCAGCAGCGTAGTAGGGGAACCTAGCACAGATACGCAGTATTTT	CASSVVGEPSTDTQYF	TRBV9	-	TRBJ2-3	-
TGTGCCAGCAGTCTACAGGGAGGTTCACCCCTCCACTTT	CASSLQGGSPLHF	TRBV6-1	-	TRBJ1-6	few